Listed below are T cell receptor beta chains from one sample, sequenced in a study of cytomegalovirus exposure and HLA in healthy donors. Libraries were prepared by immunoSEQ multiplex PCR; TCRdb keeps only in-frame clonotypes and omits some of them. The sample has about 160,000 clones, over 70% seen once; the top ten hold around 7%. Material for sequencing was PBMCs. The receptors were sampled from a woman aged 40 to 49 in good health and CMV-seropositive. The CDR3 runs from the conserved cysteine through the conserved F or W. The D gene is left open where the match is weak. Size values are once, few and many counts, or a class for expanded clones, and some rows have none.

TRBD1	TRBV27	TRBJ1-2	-	CASSLPGQAVETF	TGTGCCAGCAGTTTACCTGGACAGGCGGTGGAGACCTTC
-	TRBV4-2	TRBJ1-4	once	CASSQVVYREKLFF	TGTGCCAGCAGCCAAGTGGTCTACAGGGAAAAACTGTTTTTT
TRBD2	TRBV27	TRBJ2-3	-	CASSLAGRIDTQYF	TGTGCCAGCAGCCTAGCGGGGAGGATCGATACGCAGTATTTT
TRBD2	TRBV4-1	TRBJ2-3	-	CASSPLFSGGPTDTQYF	TGCGCCAGCAGTCCCCTCTTTAGCGGGGGGCCCACAGATACGCAGTATTTT
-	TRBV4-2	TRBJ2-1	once	CASSQDGGNSRDEQFF	TGTGCCAGCAGCCAAGATGGGGGGAACTCGAGGGATGAGCAGTTCTTC
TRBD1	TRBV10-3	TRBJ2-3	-	CATRTGTSTDTQYF	TGTGCCACCCGGACAGGGACGAGCACAGATACGCAGTATTTT
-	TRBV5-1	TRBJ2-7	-	CASSLTVGRGYEQYF	TGCGCCAGCAGCTTGACGGTTGGGCGGGGATACGAGCAGTACTTC
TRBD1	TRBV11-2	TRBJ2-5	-	CASSLGQGRETQYF	TGTGCCAGCAGCTTAGGACAGGGAAGGGAGACCCAGTACTTC
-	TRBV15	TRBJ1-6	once	CATSRGRDNNSPLHF	TGTGCCACCAGCAGAGGGAGGGATAATAATTCACCCCTCCACTTT
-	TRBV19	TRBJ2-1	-	CAAGYNEQFF	TGTGCCGCGGGGTACAATGAGCAGTTCTTC
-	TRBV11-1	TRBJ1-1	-	CASSHPAGGNTEAFF	TGTGCCAGCAGCCATCCGGCGGGCGGAAACACTGAAGCTTTCTTT
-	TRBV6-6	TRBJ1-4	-	CASTRTGINEKLFF	TGTGCCAGCACCCGAACAGGGATTAATGAAAAACTGTTTTTT
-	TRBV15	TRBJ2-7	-	CATSRGDVYEQYF	TGTGCCACCAGCAGAGGAGATGTCTACGAGCAGTACTTC
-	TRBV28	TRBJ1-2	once	CASSLGGSLMYGYTF	TGTGCCAGCAGTTTAGGGGGGTCACTAATGTATGGCTACACCTTC
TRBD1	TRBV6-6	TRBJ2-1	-	CASSYSGQGYNEQFF	TGTGCCAGCAGTTACTCGGGACAGGGTTACAATGAGCAGTTCTTC
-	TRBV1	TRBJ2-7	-	CTSSQDGGLAGGKSEQYF	TGCACCAGCAGCCAAGATGGGGGTCTAGCGGGGGGGAAATCCGAGCAGTACTTC
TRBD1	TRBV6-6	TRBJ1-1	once	CASSNRQGRNTEAFF	TGTGCCAGCAGTAACCGACAGGGCAGGAACACTGAAGCTTTCTTT
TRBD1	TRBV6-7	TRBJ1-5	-	CASSIRDRVIGNQPQHF	TGTGCCAGCAGCATCCGGGACAGGGTTATTGGCAATCAGCCCCAGCATTTT
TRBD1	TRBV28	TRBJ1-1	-	CASSLRQGALNTEAFF	TGTGCCAGCAGTTTAAGACAGGGGGCTTTGAACACTGAAGCTTTCTTT
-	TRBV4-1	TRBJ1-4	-	CASSQGLLEKLFF	TGCGCCAGCAGCCAGGGACTTTTGGAAAAACTGTTTTTT
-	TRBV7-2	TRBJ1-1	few	CASSVGGLQVIDAFF	TGTGCCAGCAGCGTCGGGGGGTTACAAGTAATAGACGCTTTCTTT
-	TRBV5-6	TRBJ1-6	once	CASSLAIGQPSYNSPLHF	TGTGCCAGCAGCTTGGCCATAGGACAACCCTCCTATAATTCACCCCTCCACTTT
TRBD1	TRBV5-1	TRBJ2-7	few	CASSPGQGAISYEQYF	TGCGCCAGCAGCCCAGGACAGGGCGCTATCTCCTACGAGCAGTACTTC
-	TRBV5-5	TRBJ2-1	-	CASSNQIGGGRYEQFF	TGTGCCAGCAGCAACCAGATAGGGGGGGGGCGGTATGAGCAGTTCTTC
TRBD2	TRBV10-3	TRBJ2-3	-	CAIRGRLAGVADTQYF	TGTGCCATCAGGGGGAGACTAGCGGGGGTCGCAGATACGCAGTATTTT
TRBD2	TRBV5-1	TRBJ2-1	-	CASSLDGGSYNEQFF	TGCGCCAGCAGCTTGGACGGGGGGTCCTACAATGAGCAGTTCTTC
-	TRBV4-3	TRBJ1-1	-	CASSQEPHQNTEAFF	TGCGCCAGCAGCCAAGAGCCACACCAGAACACTGAAGCTTTCTTT
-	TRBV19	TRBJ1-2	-	CASSIGGSLDYGYTF	TGTGCCAGTAGTATCGGGGGGTCACTGGACTATGGCTACACCTTC
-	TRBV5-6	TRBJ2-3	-	CASSLPFTSTDTQYF	TGTGCCAGCAGCTTACCATTTACAAGCACAGATACGCAGTATTTT
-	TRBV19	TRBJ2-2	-	CASSTGPHTGELFF	TGTGCCAGTAGTACGGGTCCTCACACCGGGGAGCTGTTTTTT
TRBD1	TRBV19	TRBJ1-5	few	CASSTPGTVFSNQPQHF	TGTGCCAGTAGTACACCCGGGACAGTCTTTAGCAATCAGCCCCAGCATTTT
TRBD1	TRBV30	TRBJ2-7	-	CAWTNKGGTGAYEQYF	TGTGCCTGGACCAATAAGGGAGGGACAGGGGCCTACGAGCAGTACTTC
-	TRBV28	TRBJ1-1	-	CASSLGGGKGSEAFF	TGTGCCAGCAGTTTAGGGGGAGGGAAGGGGTCTGAAGCTTTCTTT
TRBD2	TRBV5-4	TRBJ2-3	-	CASSGGAGGDTQYF	TGTGCCAGCAGCGGTGGGGCGGGGGGGGATACGCAGTATTTT
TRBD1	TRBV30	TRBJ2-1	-	CAWKVGTGPIDRPYNEQFF	TGTGCCTGGAAAGTGGGGACAGGGCCAATAGACAGGCCCTACAATGAGCAGTTCTTC
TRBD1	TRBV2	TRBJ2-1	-	CASSEPQGARSNEQFF	TGTGCCAGCAGTGAACCACAGGGGGCGCGGAGCAATGAGCAGTTCTTC
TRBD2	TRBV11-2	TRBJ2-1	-	CASSFASGGYEQFF	TGTGCCAGCAGCTTCGCTAGCGGGGGATATGAGCAGTTCTTC
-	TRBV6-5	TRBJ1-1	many	CASSGAGRTEAFF	TGTGCCAGCAGTGGGGCGGGGAGAACTGAAGCTTTCTTT
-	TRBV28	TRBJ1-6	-	CASSLQVGQNSPLHF	TGTGCCAGCAGTCTTCAGGTGGGTCAGAATTCACCCCTCCACTTT
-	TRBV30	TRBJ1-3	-	CAWSVAGGNTIYF	TGTGCCTGGAGTGTTGCGGGTGGAAACACCATATATTTT
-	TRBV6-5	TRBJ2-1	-	CASSYSKVRVGNEQFF	TGTGCCAGCAGTTACTCGAAAGTCAGGGTTGGGAATGAGCAGTTCTTC
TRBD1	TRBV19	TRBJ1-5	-	CASRDRQGNQPQHF	TGTGCCAGTAGGGACAGACAGGGGAATCAGCCCCAGCATTTT
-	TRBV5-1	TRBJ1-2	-	CASSLAGDYGYTF	TGCGCCAGCAGCTTGGCCGGGGACTATGGCTACACCTTC
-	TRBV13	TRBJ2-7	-	CASSARTVSSYEQYF	TGTGCCAGCAGCGCCCGGACAGTCAGCTCCTACGAGCAGTACTTC
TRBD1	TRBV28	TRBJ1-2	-	CASSEGTGRFYGYTF	TGTGCCAGCAGCGAGGGGACAGGGAGATTTTATGGCTACACCTTC
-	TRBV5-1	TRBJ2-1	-	CASSLTQGRGNEQFF	TGCGCCAGCAGCTTGACTCAGGGGAGGGGCAATGAGCAGTTCTTC
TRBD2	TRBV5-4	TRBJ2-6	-	CASTPGLGTGANVLTF	TGTGCCAGCACCCCGGGACTAGGGACTGGGGCCAACGTCCTGACTTTC